A selection of T cell receptor beta chains follows, all from one sample in a study of CD8+CD57+ T cells in acquired aplastic anemia. TCRdb reprocessed the reads with MiXCR, giving one entry per CDR3 protein. This sample has around 400,000 distinct CDR3 sequences, with roughly 68% found just once. Material: sorted CD4+, CD8+, or CD8+CD57+ T cells (not recorded which) from PBMCs. The receptor source for this set is a human donor in good health, serving as a control. Both conserved end residues are part of each CDR3. The D gene is left open where the match is weak. Only some rows state a clone size, as once, few, many or a class for expanded clones.

D gene	clone size	V gene	J gene	CDR3 DNA	CDR3 protein
TRBD1	NA	TRBV7-2	TRBJ1-1	TGTGCCAGCAGCCTTGACAGGGACCTGAACGCTGAAGCTTTCTTT	CASSLDRDLNAEAFF
NA	NA	TRBV7-3	TRBJ2-2	TGTGCCAGCAGCTCCCCAGGGAACACCGGGGAGCTGTTTTTT	CASSSPGNTGELFF
NA	NA	TRBV25-1	TRBJ1-3	TGTGCCAGCAGTGAACCGGGTCGGATTAACACCATATATTTT	CASSEPGRINTIYF
NA	many	TRBV11-3	TRBJ2-2	TGTGCCAGCAGCTTACTGTTGAGGGGCACCGGGGAGCTGTTTTTT	CASSLLLRGTGELFF
TRBD2	NA	TRBV10-1	TRBJ2-5	TGCGCCAGCAGTGTTACGGGGGGTGGGGCAGAGACCCAGTACTTC	CASSVTGGGAETQYF
NA	NA	TRBV7-8	TRBJ1-4	TGTGCCAGCAGCTTAGGTAGCGGAGGGGCGGAACCCCAGTTT	CASSLGSGGAEPQF
TRBD2	once	TRBV20-1	TRBJ2-1	TGCAGTGCTAGGACTAGCGGGGGGGCCAGGTACAATGAGCAGTTCTTC	CSARTSGGARYNEQFF
TRBD2	NA	TRBV10-3	TRBJ2-7	TGTGCCATCAGGGCACTAGCGGGAGGTTTCAACGAGCAGTACTTC	CAIRALAGGFNEQYF
TRBD1	many	TRBV10-3	TRBJ2-7	TGTGCCATCAGTGGGACAGGGGGCTCCTACGAGCAGTACTTC	CAISGTGGSYEQYF
NA	NA	TRBV11-1	TRBJ2-6	TGTGCCAGCGGCGAACACCCGCACTACGTCCTGACTTTC	CASGEHPHYVLTF
NA	once	TRBV20-1	TRBJ2-7	TGCAGTGCTACTTGGACAACGACGGATTCCTACGAGCAGTACTTC	CSATWTTTDSYEQYF
NA	many	TRBV2	TRBJ1-5	TGTGCCAGCAGAATGGACAGAGATAGCAATCAGCCCCAGCATTTT	CASRMDRDSNQPQHF
TRBD1	many	TRBV6-1	TRBJ1-1	TGTGCCAGCAATCGCGGGACAGGGGGCAATTCACCCCTTAGCACTGAAGCTTTCTTT	CASNRGTGGNSPLSTEAFF
NA	NA	TRBV20-1	TRBJ2-3	TGCAGTGCTAGGATGACTAACGAAAAACCGCAGTATTTT	CSARMTNEKPQYF
TRBD1	NA	TRBV20-1	TRBJ1-6	TGCAGTGCCTCGGGACAGGGGAATTCTTCCCTCCACTTT	CSASGQGNSSLHF
TRBD1	NA	TRBV4-2	TRBJ2-7	TGTGCCAGCAACACGCGGACAGGGGGCGTCTCGGAGGAGCAGTACTTC	CASNTRTGGVSEEQYF
NA	NA	TRBV2	TRBJ2-1	TGTGCCAGCAGCTTAGAAGGGGTCGGCAATGACCCGTTCTTT	CASSLEGVGNDPFF
NA	once	TRBV10-3	TRBJ1-1	TGTGCCATCAGTGTGTCGCGGCATATGGCCACTGACGCCTTCTTC	CAISVSRHMATDAFF
NA	NA	TRBV4-1	TRBJ1-1	TGCGCCAGCAGCCAAGATATTCCCCACACTGAAGCTTTCTTT	CASSQDIPHTEAFF
TRBD1	many	TRBV19	TRBJ1-5	TGTGCCAGTAGACAGGGGTTGGGCCAGCCCCAGCATTTT	CASRQGLGQPQHF
NA	many	TRBV19	TRBJ2-2	TGTGCCAGTAGTATAGTCATCCTCACCGGGGAGCTGTTTTTT	CASSIVILTGELFF
TRBD1	NA	TRBV7-6	TRBJ2-1	TGTGCCAGCAGCCTCACAGGGGGCTCCTACAATGAGCAGTTCTTC	CASSLTGGSYNEQFF
TRBD1	NA	TRBV19	TRBJ1-1	TGTGCCAGTAGTATTGGGACAGGGCCTGAAGCTTTCTTT	CASSIGTGPEAFF
NA	NA	TRBV2	TRBJ1-1	TGTGCCAGCAGAGGGGTACGGTTGAACACTGAAGCTTTCTTT	CASRGVRLNTEAFF
NA	NA	TRBV7-3	TRBJ2-6	TGTGCCAGCAGCTTCAGAGAGAACTCTTGGGCCAATTGGCTGACTTTC	CASSFRENSWANWLTF
NA	NA	TRBV7-8	TRBJ2-7	TGTGCCAGCGCACCAGACGGCGAACAGTACTTC	CASAPDGEQYF
NA	few	TRBV5-1	TRBJ2-7	TGCGCCAACTGGGACATGCACTACGAGCAGTACTTC	CANWDMHYEQYF
NA	NA	TRBV12-3/TRBV12-4	TRBJ2-2	TGTGCCAGCAGCGCCAGGGACACCGGGGAGCTGTTTTTT	CASSARDTGELFF
TRBD2	NA	TRBV7-2	TRBJ2-5	TGTGCCAGCAGCCATTCTAGCGGGGGCTTGGGGGAGACCCAGTACTTC	CASSHSSGGLGETQYF
TRBD1	NA	TRBV7-9	TRBJ2-7	TGTGCCAGCAGCTCCACAGGGGCTGTGGAGCAGTACTTC	CASSSTGAVEQYF
NA	NA	TRBV6-4	TRBJ1-5	TGTGCCATCAGACCCGCCGGGCGCAATCAGCCCCAGCATTTT	CAIRPAGRNQPQHF
NA	NA	TRBV19	TRBJ2-7	TGTGCCAGTAGCCCTTTCCGGGACATTACGCTATCGCGGGAGCAGTACTTC	CASSPFRDITLSREQYF
NA	NA	TRBV11-1	TRBJ2-7	TGTGCCAGCAACGAGGCGGCAGGCGCTGACTATTACTTC	CASNEAAGADYYF
NA	NA	TRBV7-9	TRBJ2-7	TGTGCCAGCAGCGACGGGATGGGAGCACAGGAGTTCGGGTTC	CASSDGMGAQEFGF
NA	NA	TRBV7-2	TRBJ2-7	TGTGCCAGCAGCTTCCAGCCGACGGCGAACTATCACTACTTC	CASSFQPTANYHYF
NA	NA	TRBV7-9	TRBJ1-1	TGTGCCAGCAGCCAACAGGGCGGCGAGACCTCTGAAGTTTTCTTT	CASSQQGGETSEVFF
NA	NA	TRBV6-6	TRBJ1-3	TGTGCCAGCAGTGGGACTAGCGGGGGGAACACCATATATTTT	CASSGTSGGNTIYF
NA	many	TRBV5-6	TRBJ1-2	TGTGCCAGCAGCTTGGGCCAGCGTTACTATGGCTACACCTTC	CASSLGQRYYGYTF
NA	NA	TRBV7-2	TRBJ2-7	NA	CASSFYNEQFFGHF
TRBD2	NA	TRBV20-1	TRBJ2-3	TGCAGTGCTAGGGAACAGGCGAGCGGGGCGCAGTATTTT	CSAREQASGAQYF
NA	once	TRBV7-3	TRBJ1-6	TGTGCCAGCAGCTTCTCGTCGGCAGGCAATTCACCCCTCCACTTT	CASSFSSAGNSPLHF
NA	NA	TRBV7-3	TRBJ1-1	TGTGCCAGCAGCTTCGGTAGGGGGGTGGGCACTGAAGCTTTCTTT	CASSFGRGVGTEAFF
NA	many	TRBV12-3/TRBV12-4	TRBJ2-7	TGTGCCAGCAGTTTCGAAGGTCTGTCCTACGAGCAGTACTTC	CASSFEGLSYEQYF